Sequencing of this TCR beta chain was carried out in a study of CD8+ T cells in alopecia areata. General study findings and limits: Clarity of TCR sharing across patients fell short of that in mice, possibly HLA-related.

Reverse transcription of extracted RNA yielded cDNA, which provided the sequencing template. The repertoire was sequenced with immunoSEQ multiplex PCR; TCRdb's copy has only in-frame clones and lacks some. The sample includes approximately 150,000 clones, more than 55% of them seen just once. The J segment lost 0 bases and the V segment lost 0 bases, leaving 8 bases of the junction unmatched. The CDR3 is made up of 18 amino acids. From germline, CDR1 is SGHRS and CDR2 YFSETQ. The table lists this clone with a few counts. Its antigen remains unknown. This clonotype originated in a human donor in good health. Source material: CD8+ T cells sorted from blood. The chain has TRBV5-1 and TRBJ2-2; 7 bases agree with TRBD1. CDR3 sequence reads: CASSLGHLGGANTGELFF. CDR3 DNA sequence: TGCGCCAGCAGCTTGGGACACTTAGGGGGCGCGAACACCGGGGAGCTGTTTTTT.